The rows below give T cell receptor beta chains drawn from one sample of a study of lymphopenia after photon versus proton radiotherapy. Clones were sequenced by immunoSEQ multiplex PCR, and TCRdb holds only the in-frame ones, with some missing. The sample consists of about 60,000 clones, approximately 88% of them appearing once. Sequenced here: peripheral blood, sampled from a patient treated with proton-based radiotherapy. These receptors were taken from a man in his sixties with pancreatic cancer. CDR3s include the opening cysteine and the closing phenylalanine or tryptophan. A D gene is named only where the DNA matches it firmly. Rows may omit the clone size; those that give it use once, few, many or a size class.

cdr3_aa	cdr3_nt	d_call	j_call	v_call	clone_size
CSAKLLNTQYF	TGCAGTGCGAAACTTCTCAATACGCAGTATTTT	-	TRBJ2-3	TRBV20-1	-
CAWNHGQGKNSPLHF	TGTGCCTGGAACCATGGACAGGGGAAAAATTCACCCCTCCACTTT	TRBD1	TRBJ1-6	TRBV30	-
CASSGGTENTEAFF	TGTGCCAGCAGCGGCGGAACAGAGAACACTGAAGCTTTCTTT	-	TRBJ1-1	TRBV2	-
CASSLVGGYEQYF	TGTGCCAGCAGCCTCGTGGGGGGGTACGAGCAGTACTTC	TRBD2	TRBJ2-7	TRBV6-6	-
CASSGRGGTEAFF	TGTGCCAGCAGCGGCCGGGGAGGGACTGAAGCTTTCTTT	-	TRBJ1-1	TRBV5-4	-
CASCRENTGELFF	TGTGCCAGCTGTAGGGAGAACACCGGGGAGCTGTTTTTT	-	TRBJ2-2	TRBV6-1	-
CSARDHHEQFF	TGCAGTGCTAGAGATCACCATGAGCAGTTCTTC	-	TRBJ2-1	TRBV20-1	-
CASSRGVLGLVEQYF	TGTGCCAGCAGCCGGGGGGTCCTGGGGCTGGTCGAGCAGTACTTC	TRBD2	TRBJ2-7	TRBV11-2	-
CASSFKGVPTSYTF	TGTGCCAGCAGCTTTAAGGGGGTCCCGACGAGCTACACCTTC	-	TRBJ1-2	TRBV5-6	-
CASSPGQMTNYGYTF	TGCGCCAGCAGCCCTGGACAGATGACTAACTATGGCTACACCTTC	-	TRBJ1-2	TRBV5-1	-
CASSRQGNTGELFF	TGTGCCAGCAGCAGACAGGGGAACACCGGGGAGCTGTTTTTT	TRBD1	TRBJ2-2	TRBV5-4	-
CASGREGLPYEQYF	TGTGCCAGCGGCCGGGAGGGCCTTCCCTACGAGCAGTACTTC	TRBD2	TRBJ2-7	TRBV7-9	-
CASSPQTGSSYEQYF	TGTGCCAGCAGCCCCCAGACTGGCAGCTCCTACGAGCAGTACTTC	-	TRBJ2-7	TRBV14	-
CASSAGTRKMGYTF	TGTGCCAGCAGCGCCGGGACAAGGAAAATGGGCTACACCTTC	-	TRBJ1-2	TRBV7-9	-
CASSVRDGYEQYF	TGTGCCAGCAGCGTCCGGGACGGGTACGAGCAGTACTTC	-	TRBJ2-7	TRBV7-2	-
CASSAASETKNIQYF	TGTGCCAGCAGCGCTGCCAGCGAGACCAAAAACATTCAGTACTTC	-	TRBJ2-4	TRBV7-9	few
CASSALAGGGEQFF	TGCGCCAGCAGTGCACTAGCGGGAGGAGGCGAGCAGTTCTTC	TRBD2	TRBJ2-1	TRBV10-2	-
CASSVFQGSGELFF	TGTGCCAGCAGCGTCTTTCAGGGTTCCGGGGAGCTGTTTTTT	-	TRBJ2-2	TRBV7-3	-
CASSSQPLGTDTQYF	TGTGCCAGCAGCTCCCAGCCGTTGGGCACAGATACGCAGTATTTT	-	TRBJ2-3	TRBV7-2	-
CASSRNSESGELFF	TGTGCCAGCAGCCGGAACAGTGAATCCGGGGAGCTGTTTTTT	-	TRBJ2-2	TRBV7-9	-
CASSQDSEPVYEQYF	TGCGCCAGCAGCCAAGATAGTGAGCCCGTCTACGAGCAGTACTTC	-	TRBJ2-7	TRBV4-1	-
CASSFPVGNDNEQFF	TGTGCCAGCAGCTTCCCAGTGGGAAACGACAATGAGCAGTTCTTC	-	TRBJ2-1	TRBV7-2	few
CASSPGQGATEAFF	TGTGCCAGCAGTCCAGGACAGGGCGCCACTGAAGCTTTCTTT	TRBD1	TRBJ1-1	TRBV28	-
CASSIQGPRTPYEQYF	TGTGCCAGTAGTATACAGGGACCCCGGACTCCCTACGAGCAGTACTTC	-	TRBJ2-7	TRBV19	-
CSVVLDPGEQYF	TGCAGCGTTGTCCTCGACCCCGGCGAGCAGTACTTC	-	TRBJ2-7	TRBV29-1	-
CASPPPGVYGYTF	TGTGCCAGCCCCCCCCCGGGGGTTTATGGCTACACCTTC	-	TRBJ1-2	TRBV21-1	-
CATSQGRGQETQYF	TGTGCCACGTCACAGGGGAGGGGACAAGAGACCCAGTACTTC	-	TRBJ2-5	TRBV10-3	-
CASSSASLSGRTKNIQYF	TGTGCCAGCAGCTCCGCCTCCTTGAGCGGGAGAACCAAAAACATTCAGTACTTC	TRBD2	TRBJ2-4	TRBV11-2	-
CASSYLLTGGIFF	TGTGCCAGCAGTTACTTACTTACAGGGGGCATTTTCTTC	TRBD1	TRBJ2-1	TRBV6-5	-
CASSLMGGSGAGELFF	TGTGCCAGCAGCTTGATGGGCGGGAGTGGTGCCGGGGAGCTGTTTTTT	TRBD2	TRBJ2-2	TRBV11-2	few
CASREFDTQVYEQYF	TGTGCCAGCAGGGAATTTGATACACAGGTCTACGAGCAGTACTTC	-	TRBJ2-7	TRBV6-1	-
CSFVGAETQYF	TGCAGCTTTGTGGGGGCGGAGACCCAGTACTTC	-	TRBJ2-5	TRBV29-1	-
CASSLDSGRTDTQYF	TGTGCCAGCAGCTTGGACAGCGGGAGGACAGATACGCAGTATTTT	TRBD2	TRBJ2-3	TRBV5-4	few
CASRLAGVYNEQFF	TGTGCCAGCAGATTAGCGGGTGTCTACAATGAGCAGTTCTTC	TRBD2	TRBJ2-1	TRBV6-5	-
CASSLRGRSNQPQHF	TGTGCCAGCAGTTTACGGGGGAGAAGCAATCAGCCCCAGCATTTT	-	TRBJ1-5	TRBV28	-
CASSRVFEGTEAFF	TGTGCCAGCAGCAGGGTGTTTGAGGGGACTGAAGCTTTCTTT	-	TRBJ1-1	TRBV7-8	few
CASSHSEYRGPDGYTF	TGTGCCAGCTCACATTCGGAGTACAGGGGGCCCGATGGCTACACCTTC	TRBD1	TRBJ1-2	TRBV18	-
CASILGWGEAFF	TGTGCCAGCATTTTAGGTTGGGGTGAAGCTTTCTTT	-	TRBJ1-1	TRBV6-6	few
CASSFPSTRTDTQYF	TGCGCCAGCAGCTTTCCTAGCACACGCACAGATACGCAGTATTTT	-	TRBJ2-3	TRBV5-1	-
CASSLESLGGELFF	TGTGCCAGCAGCTTAGAATCGCTAGGCGGGGAGCTGTTTTTT	-	TRBJ2-2	TRBV7-9	-
CASLQGFGNTIYF	TGTGCCAGCCTTCAGGGGTTTGGAAACACCATATATTTT	-	TRBJ1-3	TRBV6-1	once
CASSKTTSGGPADYGYTF	TGTGCCAGCAGCAAGACCACTTCAGGGGGCCCCGCGGACTATGGCTACACCTTC	TRBD1	TRBJ1-2	TRBV11-2	-
CASSFSHGYTF	TGTGCCAGCAGTTTTAGTCATGGCTACACCTTC	-	TRBJ1-2	TRBV28	-